The 8 T cell receptor beta chains below all came from one sample that was sequenced in a study of CD8 T cells in Susac syndrome. Reverse transcription of 0.5 to 1 ug RNA was performed with random hexamers. A single record per CDR3 protein comes from TCRdb applying MiXCR to the immunoSEQ multiplex PCR reads. The table shows about 150,000 distinct CDR3 sequences, with approximately 96% occurring only once. The material sequenced was CD8+ T cells from PBMCs. Receptor source: a human donor with multiple sclerosis.

This rearrangement joins TRBV28 to TRBJ2-5; D is unclear. Germline V gene data show CDR1 as MDHEN and CDR2 as SYDVKM. This CDR3 has 12 residues. The V end was cut by 3 bases, the J end by 5 bases, with 7 bases between. In DNA, the CDR3 is TGTGCCAGCAGTTTCCCACTCGAGACCCAGTACTTC. Encoded protein: CASSFPLETQYF.

The chain has TRBV7-8 and TRBJ2-2; D unclear. The CDR3 length is 14 residues. Germline CDR1 is SGHVS and CDR2 is FQNEAQ. Trimming left V 3 bases short and J 0 bases short, with 5 bases between. For the CDR3, the DNA is TGTGCCAGCAGCTTGAGGCCGAACACCGGGGAGCTGTTTTTT. This sequence encodes CASSLRPNTGELFF. The full variable domain, rest sourced from reference TRBV7-8 and TRBJ2-2, is GAGVSQSPRYKVAKRGQDVALRCDPISGHVSLFWYQQALGQGPEFLTYFQNEAQLDKSGLPSDRFFAERPEGSVSTLKIQRTQQEDSAVYLCASSLRPNTGELFFGEGSRLTVL.

V is TRBV12-3 or TRBV12-4 and J is TRBJ2-1, with TRBD1 matching over 7 bases. Losses at the gene ends were 6 bases for V and 0 bases for J; bases not matched to a gene: 5. The CDR3 sequence is 15 residues long. As DNA, the CDR3 is TGTGCCAGCAGGGGGACAGCTTACTCCTACAATGAGCAGTTCTTC. Translation: CASRGTAYSYNEQFF.

The chain is built from TRBV30 and TRBJ1-5, with 8 bases fitting TRBD1. CDR3 length equals 15 residues. Germline CDR1 is GTSNPN and CDR2 is SVGIG (reference sequence). V shed 2 bases and J 2 bases; nucleotides not matched to a gene: 5. As DNA, the CDR3 is TGTGCCTGGAGTCCCCGACAGGGGCGCAATCAGCCCCAGCATTTT. Its protein is CAWSPRQGRNQPQHF.

The V call is TRBV7-8, the J call TRBJ2-2, with D unclear. Per the germline V gene, CDR1 is SGHVS and CDR2 is FQNEAQ. The CDR3 is 12 amino acids. The ends were cut back, 7 bases at V and 6 bases at J, with 9 bases in the middle. The CDR3 loop is CASNPGSGELFF. CDR3 nucleotide sequence: TGTGCCAGCAACCCGGGCTCCGGGGAGCTGTTTTTT.

In its sample, this clonotype was seen a few times. This chain links TRBV29-1 with TRBJ1-1; a possible D gene is TRBD1 (5 bases). CDR3 length: 12 amino acids. Trimming removed 2 bases at V and 6 bases at J, with 10 bases between. Germline V gene lookup returns CDR1 SQVTM and CDR2 ANQGSEA. CDR3 in amino acids: CSVESEGAEAFF. DNA of the CDR3: TGCAGCGTTGAATCAGAAGGGGCTGAAGCTTTCTTT.

This rearrangement joins TRBV9 to TRBJ2-7; D perhaps matches TRBD1 (7 bases). The length of the CDR3 is 17 residues. Germline assignment: CDR1 SGDLS and CDR2 YYNGEE. The ends were cut back, 4 bases at V and 0 bases at J, with 20 bases in the middle. The CDR3 coding sequence is TGTGCCAGCAGCCATCACGGGGGACAGCTAAGCTCCTACGAGCAGTACTTC. It is translated as CASSHHGGQLSSYEQYF.

The chain has TRBV15 and TRBJ1-1; tentative D call: TRBD1 (6 bases). The CDR3 length is 15 residues. Germline-derived CDR1 and CDR2 are LNHNV and YYDKDF (reference sequence). Trimming left V 3 bases short and J 4 bases short, with 15 bases between. CDR3: CATSRLRTVRTEAFF. The CDR3 nucleotides read TGTGCCACCAGCAGGTTACGGACAGTCCGCACTGAAGCTTTCTTT.